The source of this T cell receptor beta chain is a study of spatial heterogeneity in lung cancer. Study-level background: The correlation between TCR transcript counts in tumor regions and a T cell module score from matched bulk RNA-seq was strong. Findings of the study overall: Tracking of tumor mutation counts was seen in expanded intratumoral alpha and beta TCR counts.

TCRdb reanalysed the 5' RACE reads using MiXCR and keeps one entry per CDR3 protein. The sample consists of some 5,900 distinct CDR3 sequences, about 7.7% of them appearing once. Time point denoted: sample taken at primary tumor resection. This clonotype was detected only a few times. Its specificity is unknown. This beta chain was picked up by a library intended for alpha chains and is off target, so its count carries little meaning. The sequencing used lung tumor tissue, collected at surgery. The clonotype was recovered from a female donor with early-stage non-small cell lung cancer.

The CDR3 DNA follows: TGTGCCAGCAGTTCCGGGGGGAGGGGCACAGATACGCAGTATTTT. Translation: CASSSGGRGTDTQYF. The gene calls are TRBV6-5 and TRBJ2-3; 7 nucleotides line up with TRBD2. Germline V gives CDR1 MNHEY, CDR2 SVGAGI. V was pared by 4 bases and J by 1 base, with 5 bases of the junction left unmatched. The CDR3 has 15 amino acids.